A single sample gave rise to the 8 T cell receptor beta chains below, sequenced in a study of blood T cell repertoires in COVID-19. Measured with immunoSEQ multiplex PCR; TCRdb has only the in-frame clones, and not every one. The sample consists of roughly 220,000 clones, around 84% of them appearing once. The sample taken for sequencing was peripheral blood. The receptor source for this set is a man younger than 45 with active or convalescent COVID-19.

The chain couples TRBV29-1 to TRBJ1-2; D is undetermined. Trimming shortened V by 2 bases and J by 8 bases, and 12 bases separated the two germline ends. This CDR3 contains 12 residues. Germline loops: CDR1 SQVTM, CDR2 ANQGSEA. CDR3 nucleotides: TGCAGCGTTGAAAGAGGGCAACGAGGCTACACCTTC. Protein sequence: CSVERGQRGYTF.

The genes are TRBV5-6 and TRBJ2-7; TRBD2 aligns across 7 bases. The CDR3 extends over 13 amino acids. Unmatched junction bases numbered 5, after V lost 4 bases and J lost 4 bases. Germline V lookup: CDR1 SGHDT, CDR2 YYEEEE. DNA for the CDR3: TGTGCCAGCAGCGCGGGAGTTCAGTACGAGCAGTACTTC. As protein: CASSAGVQYEQYF.

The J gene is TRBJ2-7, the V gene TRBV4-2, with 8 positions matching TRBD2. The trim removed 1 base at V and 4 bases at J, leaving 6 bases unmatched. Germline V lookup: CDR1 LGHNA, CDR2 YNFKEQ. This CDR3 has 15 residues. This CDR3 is CASSQAGGQIYEQYF. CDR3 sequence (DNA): TGTGCCAGCAGCCAAGCGGGAGGGCAAATTTACGAGCAGTACTTC.

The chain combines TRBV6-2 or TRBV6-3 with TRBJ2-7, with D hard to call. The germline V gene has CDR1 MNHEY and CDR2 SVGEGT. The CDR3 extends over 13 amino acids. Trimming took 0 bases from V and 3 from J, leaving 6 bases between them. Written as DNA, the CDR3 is TGTGCCAGCAGTTACTCGAGAATCTACGAGCAGTACTTC. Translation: CASSYSRIYEQYF.

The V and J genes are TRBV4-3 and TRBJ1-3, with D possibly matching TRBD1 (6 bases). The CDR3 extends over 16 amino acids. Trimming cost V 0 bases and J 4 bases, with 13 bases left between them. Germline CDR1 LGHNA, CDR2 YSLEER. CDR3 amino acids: CASSQDLGGPGNTIYF. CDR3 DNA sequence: TGCGCCAGCAGCCAAGATTTGGGGGGGCCAGGAAACACCATATATTTT.

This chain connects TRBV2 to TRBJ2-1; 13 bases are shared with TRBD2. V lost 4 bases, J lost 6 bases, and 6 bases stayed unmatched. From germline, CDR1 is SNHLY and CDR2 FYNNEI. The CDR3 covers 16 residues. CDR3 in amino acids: CASSGNGLAGANEQFF. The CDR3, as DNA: TGTGCCAGCAGTGGCAACGGACTAGCGGGAGCCAATGAGCAGTTCTTC.

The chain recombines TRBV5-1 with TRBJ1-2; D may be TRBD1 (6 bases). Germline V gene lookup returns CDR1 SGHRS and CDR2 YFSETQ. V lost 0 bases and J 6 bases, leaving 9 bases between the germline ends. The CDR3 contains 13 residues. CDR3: CASSLGPGDGYTF. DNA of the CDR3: TGCGCCAGCAGCTTGGGGCCAGGGGATGGCTACACCTTC. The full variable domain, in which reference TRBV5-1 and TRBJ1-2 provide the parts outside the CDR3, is KAGVTQTPRYLIKTRGQQVTLSCSPISGHRSVSWYQQTPGQGLQFLFEYFSETQRNKGNFPGRFSGRQFSNSRSEMNVSTLELGDSALYLCASSLGPGDGYTFGSGTRLTVV.

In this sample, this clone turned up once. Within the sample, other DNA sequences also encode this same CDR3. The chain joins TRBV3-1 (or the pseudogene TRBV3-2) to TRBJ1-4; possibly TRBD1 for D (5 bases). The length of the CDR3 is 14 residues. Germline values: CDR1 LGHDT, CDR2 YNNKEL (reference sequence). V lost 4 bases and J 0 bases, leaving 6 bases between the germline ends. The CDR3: CASSPRATNEKLFF. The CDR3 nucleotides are TGTGCCAGCAGCCCCAGGGCAACTAATGAAAAACTGTTTTTT.